This entry is about one T cell receptor beta chain. This sample is part of a study of blood T cell dynamics during melanoma immunotherapy. Study-level background: Patients with metastatic melanoma got pembrolizumab or nivolumab-ipilimumab as first-line care.

Measured with immunoSEQ multiplex PCR; TCRdb has only the in-frame clones, and not every one. The table lists about 5,600 clones, approximately 84% of them singletons, with roughly 30% in the top ten. The time point denotes: week 3, after first cycle of checkpoint inhibitor. Samples come from before therapy and from week 3 after the first blockade cycle. Apart from two fast progressors, RECIST 1.1 response was judged 12 weeks post-infusion. The TCR sequence derives from a human donor with melanoma. Some clones in this sample may be carry-over from other donors' samples. Here the sequenced sample was blood, taken from a patient treated with checkpoint blockade.

The CDR3 coding sequence is TGTGCCAGCATGGGGGGGGCTTCCTACGAGCAGTACTTC. It encodes CASMGGASYEQYF. The chain has TRBV27 and TRBJ2-7, with D perhaps matching TRBD2 (7 bases). V was clipped by 7 bases and J by 1 base, with 11 bases between them. In germline, CDR1 is MNHEY, CDR2 SMNVEV (reference sequence). The CDR3 contains 13 residues.